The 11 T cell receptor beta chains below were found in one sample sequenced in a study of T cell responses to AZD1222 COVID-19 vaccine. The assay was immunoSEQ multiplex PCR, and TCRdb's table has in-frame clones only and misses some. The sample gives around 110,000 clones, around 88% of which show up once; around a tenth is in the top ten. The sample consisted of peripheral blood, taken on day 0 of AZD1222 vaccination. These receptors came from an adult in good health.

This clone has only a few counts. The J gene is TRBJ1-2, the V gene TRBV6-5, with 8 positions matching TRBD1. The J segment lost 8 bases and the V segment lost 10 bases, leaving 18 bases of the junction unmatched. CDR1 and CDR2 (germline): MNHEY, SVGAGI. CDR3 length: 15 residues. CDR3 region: CATGGTGLTLRGYTF. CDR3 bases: TGTGCCACAGGGGGGACAGGACTTACCCTGCGGGGCTACACCTTC.

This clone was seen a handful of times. The DNA of the CDR3 is TGTGCCAGCAGCTTAGCGCCCGCTATGGTGGAGAACACTGAAGCTTTCTTT. Protein product: CASSLAPAMVENTEAFF. V is TRBV7-8 and J is TRBJ1-1; no firm D call. With 0 bases removed from V and 1 base from J, the gap between germline ends came to 15 bases. This CDR3 has 17 residues. Per the germline V gene, CDR1 is SGHVS and CDR2 is FQNEAQ.

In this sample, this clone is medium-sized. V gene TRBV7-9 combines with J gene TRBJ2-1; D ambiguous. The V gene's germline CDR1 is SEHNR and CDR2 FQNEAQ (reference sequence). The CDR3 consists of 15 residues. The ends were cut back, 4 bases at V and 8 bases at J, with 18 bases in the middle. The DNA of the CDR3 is TGTGCCAGCAGCTCCAACCCCGCGATCCGCGATGAGCAGTTCTTC. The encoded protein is CASSSNPAIRDEQFF. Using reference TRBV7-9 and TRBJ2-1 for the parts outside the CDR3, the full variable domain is DTGVSQNPRHKITKRGQNVTFRCDPISEHNRLYWYRQTLGQGPEFLTYFQNEAQLEKSRLLSDRFSAERPKGSFSTLEIQRTEQGDSAMYLCASSSNPAIRDEQFFGPGTRLTVL.

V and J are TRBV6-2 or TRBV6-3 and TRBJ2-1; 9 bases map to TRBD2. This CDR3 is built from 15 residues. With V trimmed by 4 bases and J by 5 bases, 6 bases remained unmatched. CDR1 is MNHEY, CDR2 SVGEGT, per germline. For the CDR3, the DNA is TGTGCCAGCAGTTCCCTAGCGGGGATAAACAATGAGCAGTTCTTC. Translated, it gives CASSSLAGINNEQFF.

CDR3 sequence: CASVRQGFSRENTGELFF. In DNA form, the CDR3 reads TGTGCCAGCGTCAGACAGGGGTTTTCGCGGGAGAACACCGGGGAGCTGTTTTTT. The chain joins TRBV27 to TRBJ2-2, with 8 bases fitting TRBD1. The CDR3 spans 18 residues. J was trimmed by 1 base and V by 8 bases; bases with no gene match: 15. Germline V CDR1 and CDR2: MNHEY, SMNVEV (reference sequence).

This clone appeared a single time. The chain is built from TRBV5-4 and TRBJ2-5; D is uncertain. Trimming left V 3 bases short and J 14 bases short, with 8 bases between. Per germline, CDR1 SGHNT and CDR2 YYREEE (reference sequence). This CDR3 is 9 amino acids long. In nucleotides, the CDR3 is TGTGCCAGCAGCTCTCCCAATTACTTC. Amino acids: CASSSPNYF.

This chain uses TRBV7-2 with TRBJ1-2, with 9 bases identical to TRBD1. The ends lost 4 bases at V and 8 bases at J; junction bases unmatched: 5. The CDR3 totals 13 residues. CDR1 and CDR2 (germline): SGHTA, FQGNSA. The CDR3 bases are TGTGCCAGCAGCTCCCGGACAGGGGAAGGCTACACCTTC. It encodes CASSSRTGEGYTF.

The CDR3 is CSASPGVGYTF. In nucleotides, the CDR3 is TGCAGTGCTAGTCCGGGGGTAGGCTACACCTTC. The V gene is TRBV20-1, the J gene TRBJ1-2, with D possibly matching TRBD1 (5 bases). V lost 3 bases, J lost 8 bases, and 10 bases lay in between. CDR3 length: 11 residues. Germline CDR1 and CDR2: DFQATT and SNEGSKA (reference sequence).

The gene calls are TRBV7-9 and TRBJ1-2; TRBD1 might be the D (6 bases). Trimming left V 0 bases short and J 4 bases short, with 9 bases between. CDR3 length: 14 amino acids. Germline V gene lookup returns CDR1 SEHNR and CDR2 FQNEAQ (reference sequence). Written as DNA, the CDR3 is TGTGCCAGCAGCTTAGCTGGGGGCCTCTATGGCTACACCTTC. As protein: CASSLAGGLYGYTF.

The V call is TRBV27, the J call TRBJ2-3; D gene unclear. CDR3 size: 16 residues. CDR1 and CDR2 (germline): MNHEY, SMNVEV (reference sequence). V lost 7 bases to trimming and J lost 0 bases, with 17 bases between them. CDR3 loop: CASKWVGATSTDTQYF. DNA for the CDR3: TGTGCCAGCAAATGGGTCGGCGCCACTAGCACAGATACGCAGTATTTT.

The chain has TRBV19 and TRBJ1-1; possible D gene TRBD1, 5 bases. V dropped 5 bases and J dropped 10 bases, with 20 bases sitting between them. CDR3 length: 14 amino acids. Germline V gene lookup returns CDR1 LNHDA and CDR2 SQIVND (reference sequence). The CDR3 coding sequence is TGTGCCAGTAGTCCCGGGACCGGTCCGACCTCAGCTTTCTTT. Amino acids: CASSPGTGPTSAFF.